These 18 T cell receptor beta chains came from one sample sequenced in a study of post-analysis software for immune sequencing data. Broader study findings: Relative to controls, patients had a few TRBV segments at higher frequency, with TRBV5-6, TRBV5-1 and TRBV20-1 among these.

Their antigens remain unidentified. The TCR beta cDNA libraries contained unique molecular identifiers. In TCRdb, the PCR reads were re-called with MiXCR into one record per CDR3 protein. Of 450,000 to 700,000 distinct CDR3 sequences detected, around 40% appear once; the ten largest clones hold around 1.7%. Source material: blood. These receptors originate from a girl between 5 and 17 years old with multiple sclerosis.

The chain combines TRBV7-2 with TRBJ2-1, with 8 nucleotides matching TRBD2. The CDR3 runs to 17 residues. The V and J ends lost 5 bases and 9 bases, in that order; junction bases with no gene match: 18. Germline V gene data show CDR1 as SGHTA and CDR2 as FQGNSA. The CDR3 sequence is CASSPEPGLVAGGEQFF. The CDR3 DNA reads TGTGCCAGCAGCCCCGAACCGGGACTAGTAGCGGGCGGTGAGCAGTTCTTC.

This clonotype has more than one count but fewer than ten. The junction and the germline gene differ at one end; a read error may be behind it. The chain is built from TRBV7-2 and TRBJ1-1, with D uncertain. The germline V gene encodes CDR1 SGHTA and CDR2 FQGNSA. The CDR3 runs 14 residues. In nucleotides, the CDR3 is TGTGCCAGCAGTTTAGCAACGGGGAACACTGAAGCTTTCTTT. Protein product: CASSLATGNTEAFF.

The CDR3 DNA sequence: TGTGCCAGCAGTTTTAACAGGGCTCTCACCTTC. Amino acid sequence: CASSFNRALTF. This chain joins TRBV6-5 and TRBJ1-2, with D possibly TRBD1 on 6 matching bases. Looked up from germline, CDR1 is MNHEY and CDR2 is SVGAGI. The CDR3 sequence is 11 residues long. V was shortened by 4 bases and J by 13 bases, with 13 bases between the two germline ends.

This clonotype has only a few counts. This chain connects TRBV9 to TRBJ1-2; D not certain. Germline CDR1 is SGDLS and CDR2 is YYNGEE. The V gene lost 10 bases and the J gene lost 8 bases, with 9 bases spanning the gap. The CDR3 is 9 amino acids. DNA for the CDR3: TGTGCCGGGGATGAAGGCTACACCTTC. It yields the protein CAGDEGYTF.

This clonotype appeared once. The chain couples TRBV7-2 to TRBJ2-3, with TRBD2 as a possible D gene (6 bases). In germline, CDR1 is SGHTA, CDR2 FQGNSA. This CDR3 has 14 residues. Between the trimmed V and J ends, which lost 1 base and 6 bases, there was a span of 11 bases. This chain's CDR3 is CASSLGGTYDTQYF. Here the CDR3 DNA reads TGTGCCAGCAGCTTAGGGGGGACTTATGATACGCAGTATTTT.

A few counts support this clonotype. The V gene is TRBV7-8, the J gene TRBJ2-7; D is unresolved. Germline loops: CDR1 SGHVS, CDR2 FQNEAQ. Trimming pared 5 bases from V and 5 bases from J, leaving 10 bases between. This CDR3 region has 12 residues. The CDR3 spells CASSGYWHEQYF. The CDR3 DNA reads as TGTGCCAGCAGCGGTTACTGGCACGAGCAGTACTTC.

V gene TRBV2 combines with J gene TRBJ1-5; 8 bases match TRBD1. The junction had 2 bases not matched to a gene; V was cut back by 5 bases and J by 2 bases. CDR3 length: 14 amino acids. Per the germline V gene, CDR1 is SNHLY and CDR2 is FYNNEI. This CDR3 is CASSTGGGNQPQHF. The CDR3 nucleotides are TGTGCCAGCAGTACAGGGGGGGGCAATCAGCCCCAGCATTTT.

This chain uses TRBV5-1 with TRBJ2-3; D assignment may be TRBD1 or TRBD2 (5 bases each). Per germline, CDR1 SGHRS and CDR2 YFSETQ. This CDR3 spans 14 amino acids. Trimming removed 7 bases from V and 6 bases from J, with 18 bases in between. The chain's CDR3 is CASGGKRGTDTQYF. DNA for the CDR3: TGCGCCAGCGGTGGTAAAAGAGGGACGGATACGCAGTATTTT.

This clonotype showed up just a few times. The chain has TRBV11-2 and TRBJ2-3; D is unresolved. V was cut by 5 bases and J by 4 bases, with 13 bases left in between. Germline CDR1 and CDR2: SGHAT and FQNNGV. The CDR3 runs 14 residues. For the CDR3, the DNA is TGTGCCAGCAGCCCCCCCCCGTGGGCAGATACGCAGTATTTT. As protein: CASSPPPWADTQYF.

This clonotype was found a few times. CDR3 sequence: CASSKGPGVAGQYF. The DNA for the CDR3 is TGTGCCAGCAGCAAGGGCCCTGGGGTAGCGGGACAGTACTTC. The chain recombines TRBV12-3 or TRBV12-4 with TRBJ2-7; 8 bases match TRBD2. The CDR3 is 14 amino acids. Trimming removed 6 bases from V and 10 bases from J; junction bases left unmatched: 14.

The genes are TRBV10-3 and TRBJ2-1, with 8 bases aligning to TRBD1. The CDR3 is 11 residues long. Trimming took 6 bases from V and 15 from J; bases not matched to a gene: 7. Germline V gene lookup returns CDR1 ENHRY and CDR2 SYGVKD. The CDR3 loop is CAISTTGQAFF. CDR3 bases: TGTGCCATCAGCACAACGGGACAGGCGTTCTTC.

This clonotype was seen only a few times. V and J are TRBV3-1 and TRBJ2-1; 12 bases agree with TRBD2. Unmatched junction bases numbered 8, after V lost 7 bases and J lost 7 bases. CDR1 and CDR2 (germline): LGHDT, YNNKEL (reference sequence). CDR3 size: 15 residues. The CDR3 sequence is CASNSLAGGPNEQFF. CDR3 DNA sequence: TGTGCCAGCAACTCCCTAGCGGGAGGGCCGAATGAGCAGTTCTTC.

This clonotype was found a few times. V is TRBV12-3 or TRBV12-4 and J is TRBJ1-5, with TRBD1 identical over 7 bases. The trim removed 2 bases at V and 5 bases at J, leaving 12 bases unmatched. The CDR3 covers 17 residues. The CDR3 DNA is TGTGCCAGCAGTTTACCCCCCGGCAGGGGGAGAGATCAGCCCCAGCATTTT. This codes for CASSLPPGRGRDQPQHF.

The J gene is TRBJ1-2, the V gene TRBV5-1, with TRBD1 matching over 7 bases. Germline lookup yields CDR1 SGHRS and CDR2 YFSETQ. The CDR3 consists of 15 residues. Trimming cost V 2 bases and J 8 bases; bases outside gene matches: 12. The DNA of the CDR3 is TGCGCCAGCAGCTTCGGGGGGACAGCCGAGGGGGGCTACACCTTC. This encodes CASSFGGTAEGGYTF.

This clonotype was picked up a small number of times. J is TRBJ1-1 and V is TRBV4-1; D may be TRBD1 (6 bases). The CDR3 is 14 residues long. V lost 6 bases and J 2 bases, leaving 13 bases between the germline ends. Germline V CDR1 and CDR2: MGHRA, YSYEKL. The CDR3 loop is CASRSRDTNTEAFF. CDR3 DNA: TGCGCCAGCAGGTCTCGGGACACCAACACTGAAGCTTTCTTT.

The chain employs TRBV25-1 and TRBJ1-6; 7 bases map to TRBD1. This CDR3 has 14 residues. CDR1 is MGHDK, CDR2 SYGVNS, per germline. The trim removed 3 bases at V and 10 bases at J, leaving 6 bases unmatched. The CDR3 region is CASSETGYISPLHF. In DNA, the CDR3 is TGTGCCAGCAGTGAGACAGGGTATATCTCACCCCTCCACTTT.

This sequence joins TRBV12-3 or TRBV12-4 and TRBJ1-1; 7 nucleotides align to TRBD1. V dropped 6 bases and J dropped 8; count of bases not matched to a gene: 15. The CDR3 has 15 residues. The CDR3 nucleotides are TGTGCCAGCAGCCTCGACAGGGAGGGTCCACTAGAAGCTTTCTTT. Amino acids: CASSLDREGPLEAFF.

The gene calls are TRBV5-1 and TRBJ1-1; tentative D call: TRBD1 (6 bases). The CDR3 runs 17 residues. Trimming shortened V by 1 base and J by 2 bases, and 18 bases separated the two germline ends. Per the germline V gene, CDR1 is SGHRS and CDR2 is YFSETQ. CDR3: CASSLKNWGGLNTEAFF. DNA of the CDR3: TGCGCCAGCAGCTTGAAGAATTGGGGGGGGCTTAACACTGAAGCTTTCTTT.